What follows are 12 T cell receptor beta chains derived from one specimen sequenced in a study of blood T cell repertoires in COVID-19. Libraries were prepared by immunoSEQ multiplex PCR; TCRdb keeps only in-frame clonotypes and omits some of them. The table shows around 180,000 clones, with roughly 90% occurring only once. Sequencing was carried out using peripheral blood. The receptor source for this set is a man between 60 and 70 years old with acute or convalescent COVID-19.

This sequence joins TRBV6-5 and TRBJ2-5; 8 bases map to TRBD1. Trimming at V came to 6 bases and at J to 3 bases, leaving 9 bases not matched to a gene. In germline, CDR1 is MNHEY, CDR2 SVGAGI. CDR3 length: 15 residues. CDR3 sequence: CASRPSGQGEETQYF. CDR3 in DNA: TGTGCCAGCAGACCATCAGGACAGGGAGAAGAGACCCAGTACTTC.

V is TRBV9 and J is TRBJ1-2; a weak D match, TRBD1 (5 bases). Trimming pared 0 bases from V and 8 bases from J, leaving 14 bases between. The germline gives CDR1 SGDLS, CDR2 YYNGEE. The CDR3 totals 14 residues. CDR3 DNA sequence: TGTGCCAGCAGCGTAGGTTTAGGGGCCGGGGGCTACACCTTC. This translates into CASSVGLGAGGYTF.

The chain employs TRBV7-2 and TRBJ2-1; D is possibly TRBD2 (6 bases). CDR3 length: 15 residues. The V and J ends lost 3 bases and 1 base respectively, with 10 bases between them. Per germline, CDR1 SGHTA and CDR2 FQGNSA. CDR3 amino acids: CASSFIAGSYNEQFF. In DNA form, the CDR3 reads TGTGCCAGCAGCTTTATTGCGGGGTCCTACAATGAGCAGTTCTTC.

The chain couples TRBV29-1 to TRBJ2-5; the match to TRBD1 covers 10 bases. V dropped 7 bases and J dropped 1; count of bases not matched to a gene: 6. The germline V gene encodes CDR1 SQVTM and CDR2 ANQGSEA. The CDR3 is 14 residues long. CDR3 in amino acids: CSARQGASQETQYF. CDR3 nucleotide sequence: TGCAGCGCCAGACAGGGGGCGAGCCAAGAGACCCAGTACTTC.

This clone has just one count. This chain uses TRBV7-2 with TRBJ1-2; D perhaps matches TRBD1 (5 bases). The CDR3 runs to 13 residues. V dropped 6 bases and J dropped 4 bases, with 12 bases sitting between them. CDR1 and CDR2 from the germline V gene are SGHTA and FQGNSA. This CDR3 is CASSTPGRYGYTF. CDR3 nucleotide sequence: TGTGCCAGCAGTACCCCAGGGCGCTATGGCTACACCTTC.

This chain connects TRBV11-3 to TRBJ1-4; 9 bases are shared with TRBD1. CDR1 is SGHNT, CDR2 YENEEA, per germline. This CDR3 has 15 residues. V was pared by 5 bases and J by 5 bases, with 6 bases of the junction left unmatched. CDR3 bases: TGTGCCAGCAGCAATCCGGGACAGGGCAATGAAAAACTGTTTTTT. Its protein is CASSNPGQGNEKLFF. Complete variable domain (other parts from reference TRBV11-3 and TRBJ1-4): EAGVVQSPRYKIIEKKQPVAFWCNPISGHNTLYWYLQNLGQGPELLIRYENEEAVDDSQLPKDRFSAERLKGVDSTLKIQPAELGDSAVYLCASSNPGQGNEKLFFGSGTQLSVL.

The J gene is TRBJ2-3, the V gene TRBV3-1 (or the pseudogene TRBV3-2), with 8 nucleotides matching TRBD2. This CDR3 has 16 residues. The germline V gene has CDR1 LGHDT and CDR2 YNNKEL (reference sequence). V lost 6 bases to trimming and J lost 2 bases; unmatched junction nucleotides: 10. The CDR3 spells CASRGGGRLPTDTQYF. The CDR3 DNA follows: TGTGCCAGCAGAGGCGGGGGGCGACTTCCCACAGATACGCAGTATTTT.

The CDR3 is CASSSSSGMNTGELFF. The CDR3 DNA reads as TGTGCCAGCAGCTCGTCCAGCGGGATGAACACCGGGGAGCTGTTTTTT. The chain has TRBV7-2 and TRBJ2-2; 7 nucleotides match TRBD2. V was clipped by 4 bases and J by 1 base; unmatched bases: 6. The germline CDR1 and CDR2 sequences are SGHTA and FQGNSA. The CDR3 totals 16 residues.

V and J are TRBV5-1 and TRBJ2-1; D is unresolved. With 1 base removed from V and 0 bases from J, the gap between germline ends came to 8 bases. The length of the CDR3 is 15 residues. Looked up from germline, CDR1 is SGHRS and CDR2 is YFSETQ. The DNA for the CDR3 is TGCGCCAGCAGCTTGCGACAAGTCTCCTACAATGAGCAGTTCTTC. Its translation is CASSLRQVSYNEQFF.

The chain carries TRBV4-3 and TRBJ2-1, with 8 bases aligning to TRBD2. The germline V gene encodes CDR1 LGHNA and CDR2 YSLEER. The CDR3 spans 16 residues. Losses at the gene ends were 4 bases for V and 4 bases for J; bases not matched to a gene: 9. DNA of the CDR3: TGCGCCAGCAGCCGATCCACCGGGACTAGTTACAATGAGCAGTTCTTC. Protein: CASSRSTGTSYNEQFF.

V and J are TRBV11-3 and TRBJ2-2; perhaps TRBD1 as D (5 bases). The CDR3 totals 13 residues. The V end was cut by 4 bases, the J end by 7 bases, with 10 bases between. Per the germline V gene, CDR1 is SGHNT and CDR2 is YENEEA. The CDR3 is CASSSTVDGELFF. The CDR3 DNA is TGTGCCAGCAGCTCGACAGTTGACGGGGAGCTGTTTTTT.

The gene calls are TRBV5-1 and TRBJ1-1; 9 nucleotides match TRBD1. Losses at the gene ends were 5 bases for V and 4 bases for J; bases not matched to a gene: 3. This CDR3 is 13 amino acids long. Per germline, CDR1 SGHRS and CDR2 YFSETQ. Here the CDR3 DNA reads TGCGCCAGCAGACTGGACAGGGGCACTGAAGCTTTCTTT. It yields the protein CASRLDRGTEAFF.